Shown below are 25 T cell receptor beta chains from a single sample sequenced in a study of human T cells and chemical hapten exposure. Each CDR3 protein is one row after TCRdb ran MiXCR on the RACE reads. The sample records over 55,000 distinct CDR3 sequences, over 8.5% being singletons. This sample's time point: patch test 3, about 24 weeks after DPC sensitization. Treatment indicated: therapeutic diphenylcyclopropenone sensitization with weekly scalp DPC. Specimen: whole blood, collected in connection with sensitization to the hapten diphenylcyclopropenone (DPC). All receptors come from a woman between 45 and 65 years old with alopecia areata. Some clones in this sample may be carry-over from other donors' samples.

The chain has TRBV7-2 and TRBJ2-4; 7 bases match TRBD1. The ends lost 6 bases at V and 0 bases at J; junction bases unmatched: 14. The CDR3 spans 18 residues. CDR1 is SGHTA, CDR2 FQGNSA, per germline. The DNA of the CDR3 is TGTGCCAGCAGTCCATTCGACCGGGACAGACTAGCCAAAAACATTCAGTACTTC. Encoded protein: CASSPFDRDRLAKNIQYF.

The V and J genes are TRBV13 and TRBJ1-1, with D unresolved. The CDR3 is 17 residues long. Between the trimmed V and J ends, which lost 0 bases and 0 bases, there was a span of 14 bases. The germline V gene encodes CDR1 PRHDT and CDR2 FYEKMQ (reference sequence). The CDR3 spells CASSLGLPELMNTEAFF. The CDR3 DNA sequence: TGTGCCAGCAGCTTAGGCCTTCCCGAACTCATGAACACTGAAGCTTTCTTT.

This clonotype has more than one count but fewer than ten. The chain couples TRBV20-1 to TRBJ2-1, with D uncertain. With 6 bases removed from V and 9 bases from J, the gap between germline ends came to 15 bases. Germline loops: CDR1 DFQATT, CDR2 SNEGSKA (reference sequence). The CDR3 spans 12 residues. DNA of the CDR3: TGCAGTGCCCCTTCTGGTTGGGTTGAGCAGTTCTTC. Amino acid sequence: CSAPSGWVEQFF.

The chain links TRBV7-2 to TRBJ2-7, with D possibly TRBD2 on 5 matching bases. V shed 2 bases and J shed 5 bases, with 13 bases lying between them. The CDR3 is 14 amino acids. Germline loops: CDR1 SGHTA, CDR2 FQGNSA. The CDR3 bases are TGTGCCAGCAGCTTATTTGGACTGAGGAACGAGCAGTACTTC. Translation: CASSLFGLRNEQYF. Complete variable domain (other parts from reference TRBV7-2 and TRBJ2-7): GAGVSQSPSNKVTEKGKDVELRCDPISGHTALYWYRQSLGQGLEFLIYFQGNSAPDKSGLPSDRFSAERTGGSVSTLTIQRTQQEDSAVYLCASSLFGLRNEQYFGPGTRLTVT.

This clonotype was seen more than once but under ten times. One junction end does not reproduce the germline sequence, and a read error may be involved. The chain carries TRBV28 and TRBJ2-1; 8 nucleotides agree with TRBD2. The CDR3 has 14 amino acids. Germline V gene lookup returns CDR1 MDHEN and CDR2 SYDVKM. The CDR3 loop reads CASTLPGGVNEQFF. CDR3 coding DNA: TGTGCCAGCACTTTACCGGGGGGGGTCAATGAGCAGTTCTTC.

This clonotype was observed a handful of times. J is TRBJ2-5 and V is TRBV20-1; D tentatively reads TRBD1 or TRBD2 (6 bases each). Germline V CDR1 and CDR2: DFQATT, SNEGSKA (reference sequence). The length of the CDR3 is 17 residues. V was trimmed by 4 bases and J by 1 base, leaving 22 bases between them. The CDR3 DNA reads as TGCAGTGCTACTCGAAGGGGGGTAGCGGTTGTCCAAGAGACCCAGTACTTC. Translating it yields CSATRRGVAVVQETQYF.

The CDR3 nucleotides read TGTGCCAGCAGCCAAGATCGGACACCATTATACGAGCAGTACTTC. Encoded protein: CASSQDRTPLYEQYF. J is TRBJ2-7 and V is TRBV4-2; tentative D call: TRBD1 (5 bases). V was trimmed by 0 bases and J by 4 bases, leaving 13 bases between them. The CDR3 runs 15 residues. Germline CDR1 and CDR2: LGHNA and YNFKEQ.

In this sample, this clonotype turned up many times. This chain links TRBV6-5 with TRBJ1-1; D is unresolved. Germline loops: CDR1 MNHEY, CDR2 SVGAGI. V lost 5 bases to trimming and J lost 7 bases, with 11 bases between them. The CDR3 runs to 12 residues. The CDR3 loop is CASSPTRGEAFF. CDR3 in DNA: TGTGCCAGCAGTCCCACACGGGGTGAAGCTTTCTTT.

This clonotype showed up just a few times. J is TRBJ2-1 and V is TRBV6-1; D remains unclear. The germline V gene encodes CDR1 MNHNS and CDR2 SASEGT. The CDR3 consists of 13 residues. The V end was cut by 1 base, the J end by 7 bases, with 8 bases between. CDR3 bases: TGTGCCAGCAGTGAAGTGGGGTTAAATGAGCAGTTCTTC. Translation: CASSEVGLNEQFF.

This clonotype was seen at least ten times. This chain connects TRBV5-6 to TRBJ1-2; 12 bases fit TRBD1. Germline trimming cut 4 bases from V and 4 bases from J; bases unmatched to any gene: 11. The CDR3 covers 17 residues. The germline V gene has CDR1 SGHDT and CDR2 YYEEEE. The CDR3 region is CASSLSGTGGLTYGYTF. The CDR3 DNA reads TGTGCCAGCAGCCTATCCGGGACAGGGGGCTTGACCTATGGCTACACCTTC.

There are many counts of this clonotype. The J gene is TRBJ2-3, the V gene TRBV28; 9 nucleotides match TRBD2. Unmatched junction bases numbered 7, after V lost 5 bases and J lost 10 bases. The germline V gene encodes CDR1 MDHEN and CDR2 SYDVKM. There are 13 residues in the CDR3. In DNA, the CDR3 is TGTGCCAGCAGTCGGACTAGCGTATCCCCGCAGTATTTT. Its translation is CASSRTSVSPQYF.

This chain links TRBV7-2 with TRBJ2-7; TRBD1 aligns across 7 bases. Trimming removed 6 bases from V and 2 bases from J; junction bases left unmatched: 7. This CDR3 region has 14 residues. Looked up from germline, CDR1 is SGHTA and CDR2 is FQGNSA. The DNA of the CDR3 is TGTGCCAGCAGTAGGGACAGCGTAGCCTACGAGCAGTACTTC. The encoded protein is CASSRDSVAYEQYF.

The rearrangement links TRBV24-1 to TRBJ1-5; D is ambiguous. Germline V gene sequence: CDR1 KGHDR, CDR2 SFDVKD. V lost 4 bases and J 3 bases, leaving 6 bases between the germline ends. The CDR3 totals 13 residues. The CDR3 DNA reads as TGTGCCACCAGTGAGGGGTACAATCAGCCCCAGCATTTT. This sequence encodes CATSEGYNQPQHF.

The table lists this clonotype with a few counts. V and J are TRBV20-1 and TRBJ1-6, with D possibly matching TRBD1 (5 bases). This CDR3 spans 17 amino acids. The V end lost 5 bases, the J end lost 0 bases, and 17 bases lay between the germline ends. The germline V gene encodes CDR1 DFQATT and CDR2 SNEGSKA (reference sequence). The CDR3: CSARSGGTSSYNSPLHF. The CDR3 DNA is TGCAGTGCTCGCTCGGGAGGGACCAGCTCCTATAATTCACCCCTCCACTTT.

This clonotype was seen repeatedly, ten times or more. The CDR3 is CATHPLGRLSYGYTF. CDR3 coding DNA: TGTGCCACTCACCCGTTGGGGCGGCTTAGCTATGGCTACACCTTC. The genes are TRBV6-1 and TRBJ1-2, with D possibly TRBD1 on 5 matching bases. Germline-derived CDR1 and CDR2 are MNHNS and SASEGT. Trimming took 10 bases from V and 4 from J, leaving 22 bases between them. The CDR3 contains 15 residues.

This clonotype was seen repeatedly, ten times or more. The rearrangement links TRBV12-3 or TRBV12-4 to TRBJ1-6; D gene unclear. This CDR3 comprises 15 residues. V lost 7 bases to trimming and J lost 6 bases, with 16 bases between them. The CDR3 loop reads CASTPQIVGNSPLHF. CDR3 DNA: TGTGCCAGCACCCCTCAAATCGTGGGTAATTCACCCCTCCACTTT.

The chain links TRBV11-2 to TRBJ1-3, with D maybe TRBD1 (6 bases). Germline CDR1 reads SGHAT; CDR2 reads FQNNGV. The CDR3 consists of 16 residues. V was cut by 2 bases and J by 4 bases, with 15 bases left in between. CDR3 DNA: TGTGCCAGCAGCTTACGACAGGATTTTATAGGAAACACCATATATTTT. This codes for CASSLRQDFIGNTIYF.

This clonotype was seen more than once but under ten times. This CDR3 reads CASSAEQGRTNEKLFF. Written as DNA, the CDR3 is TGTGCCAGCAGCGCAGAACAGGGGAGGACTAATGAAAAACTGTTTTTT. The gene calls are TRBV7-9 and TRBJ1-4; TRBD1 agrees at 7 bases. J gave up 2 bases and V 5 bases, and 8 bases lay outside the gene matches. Per the germline V gene, CDR1 is SEHNR and CDR2 is FQNEAQ (reference sequence). This CDR3 is built from 16 residues.

CDR3 sequence: CASTRQGKAPDTQYF. As DNA, the CDR3 is TGTGCCAGCACCCGACAGGGTAAAGCCCCAGATACGCAGTATTTT. The genes are TRBV2 and TRBJ2-3; TRBD1 agrees at 7 bases. This CDR3 is built from 15 residues. V shed 7 bases and J 4 bases; nucleotides not matched to a gene: 11. Germline CDR1 and CDR2: SNHLY and FYNNEI.

V and J are TRBV5-1 and TRBJ2-2, with 8 bases identical to TRBD1. The germline CDR1 and CDR2 sequences are SGHRS and YFSETQ. The CDR3 is 14 amino acids. The junction had 2 bases not matched to a gene; V was cut back by 3 bases and J by 4 bases. The CDR3 spells CASSSTGVTGELFF. Written as DNA, the CDR3 is TGCGCCAGCAGCTCGACAGGGGTCACCGGGGAGCTGTTTTTT.

This clonotype was counted many times. The V call is TRBV2, the J call TRBJ1-5; unclear D gene. Between the trimmed V and J ends, which lost 8 bases and 6 bases, there was a span of 11 bases. The CDR3 has 12 amino acids. CDR1 is SNHLY and CDR2 is FYNNEI in the germline V gene. The CDR3 region is CASRQPSQPQHF. As DNA, the CDR3 is TGTGCCAGCCGTCAACCCTCTCAGCCCCAGCATTTT.

This clonotype was observed a handful of times. An end of the junction differs from the germline gene, which may be a read error. This chain links TRBV28 with TRBJ1-1; D is possibly TRBD1 (5 bases). Germline CDR1 and CDR2: MDHEN and SYDVKM. The CDR3 runs 11 residues. The CDR3 here is CASSFGPTASF. CDR3 coding DNA: TGTGCCAGCAGTTTCGGCCCGACAGCATCCTTT.

This clonotype was found many times. Written as DNA, the CDR3 is TGCGCCAGCAGCGTACGAGGGTTAGAGCGGGAGAATATCCACATCCAAGAGACCCAGTACTTC. Its protein is CASSVRGLERENIHIQETQYF. The chain recombines TRBV5-1 with TRBJ2-5, with TRBD2 matching 8 bases. This CDR3 contains 21 residues. Germline values: CDR1 SGHRS, CDR2 YFSETQ. J was trimmed by 1 base and V by 4 bases; bases with no gene match: 24.

This clonotype occurred many times. The chain couples TRBV6-2 or TRBV6-3 to TRBJ2-3; D is undetermined. V was trimmed by 0 bases and J by 1 base, leaving 5 bases between them. Per the germline V gene, CDR1 is MNHEY and CDR2 is SVGEGT. CDR3 length: 14 amino acids. DNA for the CDR3: TGTGCCAGCAGTTACTCCGTGGGCACAGATACGCAGTATTTT. Translated, it gives CASSYSVGTDTQYF.

The rearrangement joins TRBV6-5 to TRBJ2-1; TRBD2 matches at 9 bases. Germline CDR1 reads MNHEY; CDR2 reads SVGAGI. The J segment lost 9 bases and the V segment lost 5 bases, leaving 14 bases of the junction unmatched. This CDR3 contains 16 residues. The CDR3 DNA follows: TGTGCCAGCAGTCCCACAGGCCGCGGGAGGGTCGGTGAGCAGTTCTTC. This gives the protein CASSPTGRGRVGEQFF.